The source of this TCR beta chain is a study of OX40 agonist ivuxolimab in advanced cancers. Notes on the research overall: Ivuxolimab was an agonistic, fully human IgG2 monoclonal antibody directed against OX40 (CD134), a costimulatory receptor. Intravenous ivuxolimab was administered to patients every 2 weeks at six dose levels: 0.01, 0.1, 0.3, 1.5, 3 and 10 mg/kg. Of the 50 or so patients in dose escalation, approximately 20 had hepatocellular carcinoma, some 15 had melanoma, 9 had renal cell carcinoma and 9 had head and neck cancer. The dose-escalation cohort was around 84% male with a mean age of about 65 years, ranging from roughly 23 to 90. Patients were allowed to have had prior anti-PD-1, anti-PD-L1 or anti-CTLA-4 therapy, and approximately 37% of the dose-escalation patients had been treated with checkpoint inhibitors. Partial responses occurred in three dose-escalation patients: two with cutaneous melanoma and one with hepatocellular carcinoma. The purpose of peripheral TCRbeta sequencing was to test whether ivuxolimab changed TCR sequence diversity and led to clonal T-cell expansion. The paper covers the monotherapy dose-escalation part of the phase I ivuxolimab trial, which included N of about 50 patients.

Findings and caveats that apply to the study as a whole: In partial responders in the 0.1-3.0 mg/kg groups, normalized peripheral clonal expansion was found to be among the lowest, especially among CD8+ T cells. Which antigens the clonally expanded peripheral T cells were specific for was not determined. At doses from 0.1 to 3.0 mg/kg, clonal expansion was seen in both CD4+ and CD8+ blood T cells between baseline and week 6. Low levels of normalized T-cell clonal expansion were also seen in some nonresponding patients. After ivuxolimab, CD8+ T cells had more expanded clones than CD4+ T cells on average.

The germline V gene (reference sequence) supplies CDR1 GTSNPN and CDR2 SVGIG. The V end gives up 5 bases and the J end 4 bases, leaving 11 bases in the junction not matched to a gene. The CDR3 numbers 14 residues from cysteine through phenylalanine. Just the 42-base CDR3 DNA is kept, in frame starting at base 1. The trial excluded patients who had a history of autoimmune disease or who were on systemic immunosuppression. Peripheral blood for TCR sequencing was drawn from every dose cohort at baseline, at cycle 4 day 1 and at cycle 7 day 1. The samples were taken from a phase I, first-in-human, multicenter, open-label dose-escalation trial of ivuxolimab. Adults with locally advanced or metastatic melanoma, renal cell, hepatocellular, or head and neck squamous cell carcinoma were enrolled in the trial. CD4+ and CD8+ T cells were sorted separately from peripheral blood before TCR sequencing. Concerning this clone itself: Its antigen is unknown. Base qualities are not at hand, and no much larger clone is one base apart.

Genomic DNA was isolated from the sorted cells so that the TCRbeta CDR3 region could be sequenced. The immunoSEQ Assay was used for sequencing of TCRbeta CDR3 regions. TCRdb limited this immuneACCESS table to in-frame rearrangements with V and J called. A share of clones is missing; checked studies link under half to unresolved V genes, and the rest is unexplained. Present in this sample are around 99,000 clones, around 90% of which were seen just once. Roughly 0.16% of the sample is taken by the ten largest. This specimen was CD4+ or CD8+ T cells sorted from blood, taken in a trial of the OX40 agonist ivuxolimab. The TCR sequence derives from an adult with an advanced solid tumor such as melanoma, head and neck, liver or kidney cancer. This sequence uses TRBV30 and TRBJ2-7; TRBD1 agrees with 7 junctional bases. CDR3 reads: CAWVRAGGLYEQYF. DNA sequence: TGTGCCTGGGTAAGGGCAGGGGGTTTATACGAGCAGTACTTC.